The 23 T cell receptor beta chains below come from one sample, sequenced in a study of blood T cell repertoires in COVID-19. Sequencing used immunoSEQ multiplex PCR; TCRdb keeps in-frame clones, though not all of them. The table shows more than 150,000 clones, with 70% to 90% occurring only once. Input material: peripheral blood. All receptors come from a woman in her 70s with acute or convalescent COVID-19.

The gene calls are TRBV5-6 and TRBJ2-1; 7 bases agree with TRBD2. The CDR3 loop spans 16 amino acids. V lost 7 bases and J lost 2; bases outside the gene matches: 12. Germline CDR1 reads SGHDT; CDR2 reads YYEEEE. CDR3 amino acids: CASATTVGTTYNEQFF. For the CDR3, the DNA is TGTGCCAGCGCTACTACCGTCGGGACTACCTACAATGAGCAGTTCTTC.

This chain connects TRBV6-2 or TRBV6-3 to TRBJ1-4; D might be TRBD1 (5 bases). The CDR3 consists of 16 residues. Germline loops: CDR1 MNHEY, CDR2 SVGEGT. Trimming removed 0 bases from V and 3 bases from J, with 11 bases in between. For the CDR3, the DNA is TGTGCCAGCAGTTACTCTTCCGACAGATCTAATGAAAAACTGTTTTTT. This gives the protein CASSYSSDRSNEKLFF.

The chain's CDR3 is CASSLETSYTGELFF. DNA of the CDR3: TGTGCCAGCAGCCTCGAAACTAGTTACACCGGGGAGCTGTTTTTT. The chain links TRBV4-2 to TRBJ2-2, with D perhaps TRBD2 (5 bases). Trimming cost V 4 bases and J 3 bases, with 12 bases left between them. CDR1 LGHNA and CDR2 YNFKEQ come from the germline V gene. This CDR3 contains 15 residues.

J is TRBJ2-4 and V is TRBV3-1 (or the pseudogene TRBV3-2); 10 nucleotides align to TRBD2. V shed 0 bases and J 1 base; nucleotides not matched to a gene: 3. This CDR3 comprises 17 residues. Germline V CDR1 and CDR2: LGHDT, YNNKEL (reference sequence). CDR3 DNA sequence: TGTGCCAGCAGCCAAGAGGTAGCGGGGGGTGCCAAAAACATTCAGTACTTC. Amino acid sequence: CASSQEVAGGAKNIQYF.

V gene TRBV4-3 combines with J gene TRBJ1-5; TRBD1 might be the D (5 bases). Germline V gene lookup returns CDR1 LGHNA and CDR2 YSLEER. The CDR3 extends over 15 amino acids. Trimming took 1 base from V and 6 from J, leaving 13 bases between them. CDR3 bases: TGCGCCAGCAGCCAAGCCGTGGGGGGGGGTCAGCCCCAGCATTTT. As protein: CASSQAVGGGQPQHF.

This clone was seen more than once but under ten times. The chain employs TRBV7-9 and TRBJ2-7; 7 bases agree with TRBD1. Germline CDR1 and CDR2: SEHNR and FQNEAQ (reference sequence). CDR3 length: 13 residues. V lost 1 base, J lost 6 bases, and 3 bases stayed unmatched. In DNA form, the CDR3 reads TGTGCCAGCAGCTTAGGACAGGGACGCGAGCAGTACTTC. Translating it yields CASSLGQGREQYF.

This chain connects TRBV5-1 to TRBJ1-5; no reliable D call. CDR1 is SGHRS, CDR2 YFSETQ, per germline. CDR3 length equals 15 residues. The ends were cut back, 0 bases at V and 4 bases at J, with 11 bases in the middle. CDR3 coding DNA: TGCGCCAGCAGCTTGGGGCTGGCTCCTAATCAGCCCCAGCATTTT. This gives the protein CASSLGLAPNQPQHF. Drawing the rest from reference TRBV5-1 and TRBJ1-5, the complete variable domain is KAGVTQTPRYLIKTRGQQVTLSCSPISGHRSVSWYQQTPGQGLQFLFEYFSETQRNKGNFPGRFSGRQFSNSRSEMNVSTLELGDSALYLCASSLGLAPNQPQHFGDGTRLSIL.

The V call is TRBV7-9, the J call TRBJ1-2; D is undetermined. CDR3 length: 14 residues. Germline CDR1 is SEHNR and CDR2 is FQNEAQ (reference sequence). The V and J ends lost 1 base and 1 base respectively, with 7 bases between them. CDR3 loop: CASSLGGFNYGYTF. The CDR3 nucleotides are TGTGCCAGCAGCTTAGGAGGGTTTAACTATGGCTACACCTTC.

The V and J genes are TRBV12-3 or TRBV12-4 and TRBJ2-7, with D uncertain. Trimming removed 2 bases at V and 1 base at J, with 6 bases between. CDR3 size: 13 residues. Here the CDR3 reads CASSLSQSYEQYF. For the CDR3, the DNA is TGTGCCAGCAGTTTATCGCAGTCCTACGAGCAGTACTTC.

The chain has TRBV5-1 and TRBJ1-5; unclear D gene. Trimming removed 4 bases from V and 4 bases from J, with 12 bases in between. The germline CDR1 and CDR2 sequences are SGHRS and YFSETQ. CDR3 length equals 14 residues. The CDR3 sequence: CASSVGLPNQPQHF. Written as DNA, the CDR3 is TGCGCCAGCAGCGTTGGACTCCCGAATCAGCCCCAGCATTTT.

V usage is TRBV7-8 and J usage is TRBJ1-1; TRBD1 aligns across 8 bases. V shed 1 base, J shed 4 bases, and the junction held 5 bases outside the gene matches. Germline assignment: CDR1 SGHVS and CDR2 FQNEAQ. The CDR3 is 15 amino acids. For the CDR3, the DNA is TGTGCCAGCAGCTTAGACCAGGGGGCCGGCACTGAAGCTTTCTTT. As protein: CASSLDQGAGTEAFF. The full variable domain, rest sourced from reference TRBV7-8 and TRBJ1-1, is GAGVSQSPRYKVAKRGQDVALRCDPISGHVSLFWYQQALGQGPEFLTYFQNEAQLDKSGLPSDRFFAERPEGSVSTLKIQRTQQEDSAVYLCASSLDQGAGTEAFFGQGTRLTVV.

This clone turned up a few times. The V call is TRBV7-2, the J call TRBJ1-2; TRBD1 is a possible D gene (6 bases). The CDR3 is 17 residues long. Germline V gene lookup returns CDR1 SGHTA and CDR2 FQGNSA. The germline V and J ends were trimmed by 2 bases and 6 bases, with 22 bases remaining between them. The CDR3: CASSLLGFQQGVDGYTF. CDR3 sequence (DNA): TGTGCCAGCAGCTTATTAGGGTTCCAACAGGGAGTGGATGGCTACACCTTC.

This clone has a single count. Distinct nucleotide sequences in the sample also encode this CDR3. The chain recombines TRBV6-5 with TRBJ1-3; weak D call: TRBD1 (6 bases). V lost 5 bases and J lost 0, with 11 bases in between. Germline CDR1 reads MNHEY; CDR2 reads SVGAGI. There are 15 residues in the CDR3. The CDR3 DNA reads TGTGCCAGCAGTCCAGGGGTATACTCTGGAAACACCATATATTTT. This sequence encodes CASSPGVYSGNTIYF.

The chain links TRBV5-1 to TRBJ1-4; weak D call: TRBD1 (6 bases). From germline, CDR1 is SGHRS and CDR2 YFSETQ. The CDR3 covers 13 residues. Trimming cost V 6 bases and J 3 bases, with 9 bases left between them. The CDR3 loop reads CASKGGANEKLFF. CDR3 nucleotides: TGCGCCAGCAAGGGGGGGGCTAATGAAAAACTGTTTTTT.

The chain combines TRBV27 with TRBJ1-4, with D possibly being TRBD1 (6 bases). Deletions cut 6 bases from V and 13 bases from J, with 15 bases between. Germline V CDR1 and CDR2: MNHEY, SMNVEV (reference sequence). This CDR3 has 12 residues. The CDR3 DNA sequence: TGTGCCAGCAGGGGGGGGCAGGGCCTACTGTTTTTT. Translating it yields CASRGGQGLLFF.

This rearrangement joins TRBV19 to TRBJ1-2; the D is unclear. The CDR3 has 13 amino acids. V lost 3 bases and J 2 bases, leaving 7 bases between the germline ends. CDR1 is LNHDA, CDR2 SQIVND, per germline (reference sequence). This CDR3 reads CASSMGRNYGYTF. In DNA form, the CDR3 reads TGTGCCAGTAGTATGGGCAGGAACTATGGCTACACCTTC.

The rearrangement joins TRBV15 to TRBJ2-3; 10 bases line up with TRBD1. The CDR3 loop spans 15 amino acids. Looked up from germline, CDR1 is LNHNV and CDR2 is YYDKDF (reference sequence). With V trimmed by 3 bases and J by 6 bases, 6 bases remained unmatched. CDR3 region: CATSSRDRGTDTQYF. The CDR3 DNA sequence: TGTGCCACCAGCAGCCGGGACAGGGGTACCGATACGCAGTATTTT. The variable domain in full, completed from reference TRBV15 and TRBJ2-3, reads DAMVIQNPRYQVTQFGKPVTLSCSQTLNHNVMYWYQQKSSQAPKLLFHYYDKDFNNEADTPDNFQSRRPNTSFCFLDIRSPGLGDTAMYLCATSSRDRGTDTQYFGPGTRLTVL.

A few counts support this clone. V and J are TRBV11-2 and TRBJ1-4, with 10 bases lining up with TRBD1. The CDR3 contains 19 residues. Germline trimming cut 5 bases from V and 0 bases from J; bases unmatched to any gene: 12. Germline V lookup: CDR1 SGHAT, CDR2 FQNNGV. In DNA form, the CDR3 reads TGTGCCAGCAGCCCCCTGCTGGGGACAGGGGTTACAACTAATGAAAAACTGTTTTTT. This encodes CASSPLLGTGVTTNEKLFF. Full variable domain (missing parts from reference TRBV11-2 and TRBJ1-4): EAGVAQSPRYKIIEKRQSVAFWCNPISGHATLYWYQQILGQGPKLLIQFQNNGVVDDSQLPKDRFSAERLKGVDSTLKIQPAKLEDSAVYLCASSPLLGTGVTTNEKLFFGSGTQLSVL.

The chain links TRBV19 to TRBJ2-1, with 11 bases identical to TRBD2. The CDR3 sequence is 17 residues long. Germline V lookup: CDR1 LNHDA, CDR2 SQIVND (reference sequence). The junction had 9 bases not matched to a gene; V was cut back by 4 bases and J by 4 bases. This chain's CDR3 is CASSTGPSGRPYNEQFF. CDR3 nucleotide sequence: TGTGCCAGTAGTACTGGGCCTAGCGGGAGGCCTTACAATGAGCAGTTCTTC.

The V gene is TRBV4-3, the J gene TRBJ2-7; perhaps TRBD1 as D (5 bases). The CDR3 loop spans 15 amino acids. Germline V gene data show CDR1 as LGHNA and CDR2 as YSLEER. Trimming pared 1 base from V and 1 base from J, leaving 11 bases between. Here the CDR3 DNA reads TGCGCCAGCAGCCAAGTTGGCGGACATTCCTACGAGCAGTACTTC. Amino acids: CASSQVGGHSYEQYF.

This clone was seen more than once but under ten times. V is TRBV19 and J is TRBJ1-4; weak D call: TRBD1 (6 bases). V gave up 5 bases and J gave up 8 bases, with 18 bases separating them. The CDR3 runs to 15 residues. The V gene's germline CDR1 is LNHDA and CDR2 SQIVND (reference sequence). The CDR3 DNA sequence: TGTGCCAGTAGTTTGTACCGGGACAATCCAGAAAAACTGTTTTTT. Its protein is CASSLYRDNPEKLFF.

The rearrangement links TRBV10-3 to TRBJ2-5; 7 bases are a match to TRBD1. CDR3 length equals 13 residues. The V gene end was trimmed by 7 bases and the J gene end by 5 bases; junction bases not matched to a gene: 7. From germline, CDR1 is ENHRY and CDR2 SYGVKD. The chain's CDR3 is CAITRDSGETQYF. The DNA for the CDR3 is TGTGCCATCACCCGGGACAGTGGGGAGACCCAGTACTTC.

The chain has TRBV11-2 and TRBJ2-1; TRBD2 matches 7 bases. Losses at the gene ends were 1 base for V and 4 bases for J; bases not matched to a gene: 10. CDR3 length: 17 amino acids. The germline V gene has CDR1 SGHAT and CDR2 FQNNGV. The CDR3 region is CASSLVWAPGGYNEQFF. For the CDR3, the DNA is TGTGCCAGCAGCTTAGTCTGGGCCCCGGGGGGTTACAATGAGCAGTTCTTC.